These 23 T cell receptor beta chains share one sample of origin, sequenced in a study of blood T cells in healthy people across ages (dated by TCRdb to the mid-2010s). The library was made by 5' RACE. Reads for this sample came from an Illumina HiSeq 2500. The second PCR ran for about 7 to 11 cycles and used a J-beta primer mix along with a sample-barcoded 5' primer. TCRdb handled the public reads itself, with Q25 trimming in fastp and clone calling in MiXCR, and kept productive beta chains. Records with the same CDR3 protein are collapsed into one entry carrying the most frequent genes and DNA. The sample table records about 1 million distinct CDR3 sequences; less than 50% of these occur just once. The ten largest clones capture under 20% of the sample. Sequencing was done on a sample of blood. Receptor source: a woman aged 60 to 75 in good health.

The chain carries TRBV7-6 and TRBJ2-4; perhaps TRBD1 as D (6 bases). The V gene lost 1 base and the J gene lost 6 bases, with 16 bases spanning the gap. The CDR3 extends over 16 amino acids. Germline CDR1 SGHVS, CDR2 FNYEAQ. The CDR3 reads CASSLVAGDPTNIQYF. For the CDR3, the DNA is TGTGCCAGCAGCTTAGTGGCAGGGGACCCAACAAACATTCAGTACTTC.

This clonotype was seen a few times. The chain uses TRBV10-3 and TRBJ2-7; D not certain. Trimming shortened V by 3 bases and J by 6 bases, and 6 bases separated the two germline ends. Germline values: CDR1 ENHRY, CDR2 SYGVKD. This CDR3 region has 11 residues. In DNA, the CDR3 is TGTGCCATCAGTGACCCCATCGAGCAGTACTTC. Translated, it gives CAISDPIEQYF.

The rearrangement uses TRBV3-1 and TRBJ1-4; D possibly corresponds to TRBD1 (6 bases). With 4 bases removed from V and 6 bases from J, the gap between germline ends came to 12 bases. The germline CDR1 and CDR2 sequences are LGHDT and YNNKEL (reference sequence). The CDR3 runs to 14 residues. CDR3 bases: TGTGCCAGCAGCCGCAGGGGTCTCGATGAAAAACTGTTTTTT. The encoded protein is CASSRRGLDEKLFF.

This rearrangement joins TRBV12-3 or TRBV12-4 to TRBJ1-4, with D uncertain. The CDR3 extends over 14 amino acids. V was trimmed by 2 bases and J by 12 bases, leaving 16 bases between them. CDR3 in amino acids: CASSLSYGPKQLFF. CDR3 nucleotides: TGTGCCAGCAGTTTATCATATGGGCCGAAGCAACTGTTTTTT.

This rearrangement joins TRBV16 to TRBJ2-7; perhaps D is TRBD1 or TRBD2 (5 bases each). Matching the DNA end better, TRBJ2-4 makes the J call doubtful. CDR1 is KGHSY, CDR2 FQNENV, per germline. The CDR3 length is 15 residues. CDR3 region: CASSQVEGRGNIQYF. The DNA of the CDR3 is TGTGCCAGCAGCCAAGTCGAGGGGAGAGGGAACATTCAGTACTTC.

This clonotype was picked up a small number of times. The rearrangement joins TRBV10-3 to TRBJ2-5; the match to TRBD2 covers 7 bases. The CDR3 has 16 amino acids. Germline lookup yields CDR1 ENHRY and CDR2 SYGVKD. Trimming at V came to 2 bases and at J to 4 bases, leaving 10 bases not matched to a gene. The CDR3 region is CAISEAETSDLETQYF. For the CDR3, the DNA is TGTGCCATCAGTGAGGCGGAAACTAGCGATTTAGAGACCCAGTACTTC.

The V call is TRBV7-6, the J call TRBJ1-2; D is ambiguous. Germline V gives CDR1 SGHVS, CDR2 FNYEAQ. The V and J ends lost 5 bases and 8 bases respectively, with 15 bases between them. The CDR3 runs to 13 residues. The DNA of the CDR3 is TGTGCCAGCAGCCCCGGGCCACTGGTCGGCTACACCTTC. It is translated as CASSPGPLVGYTF.

The V call is TRBV20-1, the J call TRBJ2-1, with D tentatively TRBD1 (6 bases). Germline CDR1 and CDR2: DFQATT and SNEGSKA (reference sequence). The length of the CDR3 is 14 residues. Trimming stripped 6 bases from V and 3 bases from J, with 15 bases between. The CDR3 sequence is CSAEDLDSYNEQFF. The CDR3 nucleotides are TGCAGTGCCGAAGATCTGGACAGCTACAATGAGCAGTTCTTC.

This chain joins TRBV6-5 and TRBJ2-1; perhaps TRBD1 as D (5 bases). Germline V gene sequence: CDR1 MNHEY, CDR2 SVGAGI. CDR3 length: 14 residues. The V end lost 2 bases, the J end lost 10 bases, and 15 bases lay between the germline ends. The CDR3 sequence is CASSYQGMLGEQFF. The CDR3 bases are TGTGCCAGCAGTTACCAGGGTATGTTAGGAGAGCAGTTCTTC.

The chain carries TRBV20-1 and TRBJ2-1, with 8 bases identical to TRBD2. V lost 7 bases and J lost 8; bases outside the gene matches: 13. The CDR3 sequence is 14 residues long. CDR1 DFQATT and CDR2 SNEGSKA come from the germline V gene (reference sequence). DNA for the CDR3: TGCAGTGGGAGTAGACTAGCGAGACGAGATGAGCAGTTCTTC. Encoded protein: CSGSRLARRDEQFF.

The chain links TRBV12-3 or TRBV12-4 to TRBJ2-7; tentatively, D is TRBD1 or TRBD2 (6 bases each). The germline V and J ends were trimmed by 2 bases and 0 bases, with 14 bases remaining between them. The CDR3 totals 16 residues. In DNA, the CDR3 is TGTGCCAGCAGTTTACGGGGGCAGGGAGGCTCCTACGAGCAGTACTTC. As protein: CASSLRGQGGSYEQYF.

The chain couples TRBV27 to TRBJ2-7; D is perhaps TRBD2 (6 bases). The CDR3 is made up of 17 amino acids. V lost 6 bases to trimming and J lost 2 bases, with 23 bases between them. The germline V gene encodes CDR1 MNHEY and CDR2 SMNVEV (reference sequence). The CDR3 coding sequence is TGTGCCAGCAGACCGGCTAGCGCGGGGATCACCGCCTACGAGCAGTACTTC. As protein: CASRPASAGITAYEQYF.

The chain links TRBV6-5 to TRBJ2-5, with D perhaps TRBD1 (5 bases). The CDR3 spans 14 residues. Germline V lookup: CDR1 MNHEY, CDR2 SVGAGI. V was pared by 3 bases and J by 5 bases, with 13 bases between. The DNA for the CDR3 is TGTGCCAGCAGTTATTTGGGGCCTTCCGAGACCCAGTACTTC. Its protein product is CASSYLGPSETQYF.

This chain uses TRBV20-1 with TRBJ2-7; the D is unclear. Between the trimmed V and J ends, which lost 7 bases and 3 bases, there was a span of 10 bases. Germline V gives CDR1 DFQATT, CDR2 SNEGSKA (reference sequence). CDR3 length: 11 residues. The CDR3 DNA reads TGCAGTGGTAGTCGTAACTACGAGCAGTACTTC. Residues: CSGSRNYEQYF.

The chain links TRBV27 to TRBJ2-3; D is possibly TRBD2 (6 bases). The germline CDR1 and CDR2 sequences are MNHEY and SMNVEV (reference sequence). The CDR3 sequence is 16 residues long. V gave up 7 bases and J gave up 2 bases, with 19 bases separating them. The CDR3 DNA follows: TGTGCCAGCACCTTCCGTCGGGAGTACCTCACAGATACGCAGTATTTT. Encoded protein: CASTFRREYLTDTQYF.

The V call is TRBV28, the J call TRBJ1-1, with D unclear. Trimming stripped 11 bases from V and 1 base from J, with 14 bases between. Germline V lookup: CDR1 MDHEN, CDR2 SYDVKM. The CDR3 consists of 13 residues. The CDR3 sequence is CASLADRNTEAFF. As DNA, the CDR3 is TGTGCCTCCCTGGCAGATCGGAACACTGAAGCTTTCTTT.

A word on this clonotype: The junction departs from the called germline gene at one end, perhaps through a read error. The rearrangement links TRBV29-1 to TRBJ2-3; tentatively, D is TRBD2 (5 bases). The V gene's germline CDR1 is SQVTM and CDR2 ANQGSEA. The CDR3 runs to 15 residues. The CDR3 DNA reads TGCGGCGTTGAAGATCGGAGTAGCGGCACAGATACGCAGTATTTT. Translating gives CGVEDRSSGTDTQYF.

This clonotype was seen a few times. The V call is TRBV11-2, the J call TRBJ2-7; TRBD2 is a possible D gene (7 bases). V shed 1 base and J shed 1 base, with 17 bases lying between them. The CDR3 totals 17 residues. CDR1 is SGHAT, CDR2 FQNNGV, per germline. CDR3 sequence (DNA): TGTGCCAGCAGCTTAGTCATAACGGGGAGGGGGTCCTACGAGCAGTACTTC. It specifies CASSLVITGRGSYEQYF.

The chain carries TRBV6-2 or TRBV6-3 and TRBJ1-5; D uncertain. Germline CDR1 reads MNHEY; CDR2 reads SVGEGT. The CDR3 sequence is 12 residues long. Trimming took 3 bases from V and 7 from J, leaving 7 bases between them. The CDR3 loop is CASSYPKQPQHF. In DNA form, the CDR3 reads TGTGCCAGCAGTTATCCGAAACAGCCCCAGCATTTT.

This clonotype has just one count. This chain connects TRBV2 to TRBJ1-2; 7 nucleotides align to TRBD1. Trimming cost V 4 bases and J 0 bases; bases outside gene matches: 8. This CDR3 spans 16 amino acids. Germline CDR1 SNHLY, CDR2 FYNNEI. The CDR3 sequence: CASSVETGRSNYGYTF. CDR3 DNA sequence: TGTGCCAGCAGTGTGGAGACAGGGCGCTCTAACTATGGCTACACCTTC.

The chain recombines TRBV9 with TRBJ2-3; 8 bases are shared with TRBD2. The J segment lost 6 bases and the V segment lost 1 base, leaving 10 bases of the junction unmatched. CDR1 and CDR2 (germline): SGDLS, YYNGEE. This CDR3 has 16 amino acids. The CDR3 nucleotides are TGTGCCAGCAGCGTAACAGTGGCGGGGGGCGTGGATACGCAGTATTTT. Encoded protein: CASSVTVAGGVDTQYF.

The V gene is TRBV3-1, the J gene TRBJ2-1; TRBD2 aligns across 8 bases. V shed 4 bases, J shed 0 bases, and the junction held 5 bases outside the gene matches. Germline assignment: CDR1 LGHDT and CDR2 YNNKEL (reference sequence). The CDR3 has 16 amino acids. In DNA form, the CDR3 reads TGTGCCAGCAGCCTAGGGACTAGACGCTCCTACAATGAGCAGTTCTTC. Its protein is CASSLGTRRSYNEQFF.

There are a few counts of this clonotype. The chain carries TRBV2 and TRBJ2-1; TRBD2 is a possible D gene (7 bases). CDR1 and CDR2 (germline): SNHLY, FYNNEI. CDR3 length equals 15 residues. Trimming removed 4 bases at V and 5 bases at J, with 15 bases between. The CDR3 spells CASSVAGASNNEQFF. The CDR3, as DNA: TGTGCCAGCAGTGTGGCGGGGGCGTCCAACAATGAGCAGTTCTTC.